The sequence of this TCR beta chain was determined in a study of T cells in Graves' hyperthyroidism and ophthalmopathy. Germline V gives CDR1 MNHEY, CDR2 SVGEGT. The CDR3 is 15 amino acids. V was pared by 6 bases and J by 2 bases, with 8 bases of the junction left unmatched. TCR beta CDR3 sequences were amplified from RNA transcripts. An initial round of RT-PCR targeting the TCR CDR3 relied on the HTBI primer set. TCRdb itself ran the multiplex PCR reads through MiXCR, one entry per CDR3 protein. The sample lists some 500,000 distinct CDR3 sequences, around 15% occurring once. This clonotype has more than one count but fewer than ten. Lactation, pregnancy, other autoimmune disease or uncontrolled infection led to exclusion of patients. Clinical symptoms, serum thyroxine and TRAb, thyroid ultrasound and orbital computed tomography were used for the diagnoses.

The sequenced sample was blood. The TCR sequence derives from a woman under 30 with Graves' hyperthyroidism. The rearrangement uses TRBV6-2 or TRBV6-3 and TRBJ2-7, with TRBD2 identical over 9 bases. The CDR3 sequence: CASSLRGGIPYEQYV. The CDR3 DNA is TGTGCCAGCAGCTTGCGGGGGGGGATCCCCTACGAGCAGTACGTC.